Below, one TCR beta chain is given with its context. Clones were sequenced by immunoSEQ multiplex PCR, and TCRdb holds only the in-frame ones, with some missing. The data hold approximately 700,000 clones, with more than 70% observed a single time. These data originate in a study of shared clonotypes between healthy human individuals. CDR3 length: 15 residues. The V segment lost 3 bases and the J segment 4 bases; nucleotides outside the gene matches: 7. Germline CDR1 reads SGHRS; CDR2 reads YFSETQ. Sequenced: memory CD4+ T cells sorted from blood. Subset reported: CD45RA-negative fraction. J is TRBJ2-3 and V is TRBV5-1; 8 bases line up with TRBD2. The receptor comes from a woman aged 30 to 39 in good health. DNA of the CDR3: TGCGCCAGCAGCTGGCAAGCGGGAGTGGCAGATACGCAGTATTTT. Protein: CASSWQAGVADTQYF.